Following are 28 T cell receptor beta chains from one sample sequenced in a study of T cells in women clearing cervical HPV infection. Using immunoSEQ multiplex PCR, the repertoire was profiled, and TCRdb retains in-frame clones only, with some absent. Its listing shows roughly 50,000 clones. The sequenced material came from blood buffy coat. These TCRs come from a woman aged 18 to 69 with a cervical HPV16 infection that either progressed to CIN3+ or cleared (not recorded which).

To note about this clone: The CDR3 goes on 3 residues after the read ends, and that part is filled in from the germline J gene. The rearrangement uses TRBV14 and TRBJ2-7; 8 nucleotides agree with TRBD1. The germline CDR1 and CDR2 sequences are SGHDN and FVKESK. The CDR3 length is 13 residues. V dropped 4 bases and J dropped 4; count of bases not matched to a gene: 3. CDR3 DNA (partial): TGTGCCAGCAGCCGCAACAGGGGGTACGAG. This codes for CASSRNRGYE. The entire CDR3 sequence reads CASSRNRGYEQYF.

A remark on this clone: Coverage ceases 3 residues before the CDR3 finishes, and the germline J gene fills in the end. This chain uses TRBV6-2 or TRBV6-3 with TRBJ1-1; weak D call: TRBD1 (6 bases). The CDR3 spans 13 residues. V dropped 10 bases and J dropped 4 bases, with 16 bases sitting between them. Germline CDR1 reads MNHEY; CDR2 reads SVGEGT. CDR3 sequence: CATQKRGSTEAFF. The DNA read from the CDR3 is TGTGCCACCCAAAAAAGGGGGAGCACTGAA.

As for this clone: Sequencing ends 3 residues short of the CDR3 end; the germline J gene provides the rest. The V gene is TRBV14, the J gene TRBJ2-4; D remains unclear. Trimming removed 1 base at V and 0 bases at J, with 7 bases between. CDR1 is SGHDN and CDR2 is FVKESK in the germline V gene. The CDR3 spans 15 residues. The CDR3 reads CASSQGLLAKNIQYF. CDR3 bases read: TGTGCCAGCAGCCAAGGACTCCTAGCCAAAAACATT.

As to this clone: Read coverage stops 3 residues before the CDR3 terminus; the germline J gene supplies the remainder. The chain joins TRBV29-1 to TRBJ1-6; TRBD1 is a possible D gene (6 bases). This CDR3 region has 13 residues. Germline CDR1 reads SQVTM; CDR2 reads ANQGSEA. The V and J ends lost 7 bases and 5 bases respectively, with 12 bases between them. CDR3 protein: CSGKTGDNSPLHF. The sequenced part of the CDR3 DNA is TGCAGCGGCAAGACAGGTGATAATTCACCC.

A word on this clone: The CDR3 is cut off 3 residues early in the read; its end comes from the germline J gene. This chain joins TRBV18 and TRBJ2-2; unclear D gene. CDR3 length: 14 residues. V lost 3 bases and J 1 base, leaving 6 bases between the germline ends. Germline V gene sequence: CDR1 KGHSH, CDR2 LQKENI. CDR3 DNA, as far as it was read: TGTGCCAGCTCACCGGGCCAGAACACCGGGGAG. This translates into CASSPGQNTGE. The entire CDR3 protein reads CASSPGQNTGELFF.

Concerning this clone: The read ends 3 residues early relative to the CDR3; the germline J gene fills the gap. The chain uses TRBV13 and TRBJ2-7, with TRBD2 matching over 8 bases. CDR1 is PRHDT, CDR2 FYEKMQ, per germline (reference sequence). The CDR3 consists of 14 residues. V dropped 5 bases and J dropped 3; count of bases not matched to a gene: 6. CDR3 bases read: TGTGCCAGCAGCCCAGCCGGGACTAGCTACGAG. It translates to CASSPAGTSYE. The full CDR3 protein is CASSPAGTSYEQYF.

About this clone itself: Read data end 3 residues before the CDR3 end; the end is taken from the germline J gene. The genes are TRBV19 and TRBJ2-7; 7 positions agree with TRBD1. CDR1 LNHDA and CDR2 SQIVND come from the germline V gene (reference sequence). CDR3 length: 16 residues. J gave up 4 bases and V 5 bases, and 14 bases lay outside the gene matches. CDR3 DNA (partial): TGTGCCAGTAGTTTTGCTCCTCGGGACAGCCCTTACGAG. Protein: CASSFAPRDSPYE. The whole CDR3 region reads CASSFAPRDSPYEQYF.

Comments on this clone: The missing CDR3 end, 3 residues past where the read stops, is filled in from the germline J gene. The V gene is TRBV7-9, the J gene TRBJ1-2; 8 bases align to TRBD1. Per germline, CDR1 SEHNR and CDR2 FQNEAQ (reference sequence). The CDR3 runs 13 residues. The sequenced CDR3 bases are TGTGCCAGCAGCTTGGACAGGGTGGGAGGC. Amino acids: CASSLDRVGG. The whole CDR3 is CASSLDRVGGYTF.

About this clone: The CDR3 is cut off 3 residues early in the read; its end comes from the germline J gene. The chain employs TRBV6-1 and TRBJ2-7, with D tentatively TRBD1 (6 bases). The germline gives CDR1 MNHNS, CDR2 SASEGT. The CDR3 length is 14 residues. V was shortened by 4 bases and J by 1 base, with 11 bases between the two germline ends. The sequenced part of the CDR3 DNA is TGTGCCAGCAGTGCTCTGGACAGTTCCTACGAG. It codes for CASSALDSSYE. The CDR3 in its entirety is CASSALDSSYEQYF.

Concerning this clone itself: Read coverage stops 3 residues before the CDR3 terminus; the germline J gene supplies the remainder. This rearrangement joins TRBV5-1 to TRBJ2-5; 9 nucleotides align to TRBD2. CDR1 and CDR2 from the germline V gene are SGHRS and YFSETQ. The CDR3 totals 14 residues. J gave up 3 bases and V 7 bases, and 7 bases lay outside the gene matches. Incomplete CDR3 DNA: TGCGCCAGCGACCTCGGGACTAGCAAAGAGACC. Protein sequence: CASDLGTSKET. The CDR3 reads in full as CASDLGTSKETQYF.

The CDR3 here is CASSLLAGVTDTQYF. Partial CDR3 DNA: TGTGCCAGCAGTTTGCTAGCGGGAGTGACAGATACG. This chain links TRBV12-3 or TRBV12-4 with TRBJ2-3, with 10 bases fitting TRBD2. The read falls 3 residues short of the CDR3 end, and the missing part is taken from the germline J gene. Trimming at V came to 3 bases and at J to 3 bases, leaving 3 bases not matched to a gene. CDR3 length equals 15 residues.

About this clone itself: Read coverage stops 3 residues before the CDR3 terminus; the germline J gene supplies the remainder. The chain recombines TRBV6-2 or TRBV6-3 with TRBJ1-1; the D is unclear. This CDR3 spans 12 amino acids. Trimming removed 4 bases from V and 4 bases from J, with 7 bases in between. Germline assignment: CDR1 MNHEY and CDR2 SVGEGT. CDR3 bases read: TGTGCCAGCAGTTTTCAGATCACTGAA. This encodes CASSFQITE. The entire CDR3 reads CASSFQITEAFF.

A word on this clone: One end of the junction is discordant with germline, which a read error may explain. The read is 3 residues too short to cover the CDR3 end, so that end is filled in from the germline J gene. The chain carries TRBV18 and TRBJ2-7, with a possible D match to TRBD2 (6 bases). Germline values: CDR1 KGHSH, CDR2 LQKENI. The CDR3 is made up of 14 amino acids. Here the CDR3 reads CASSTATSSDEQYF. The DNA read from the CDR3 is TGTGCCAGCTCCACGGCTACTAGCTCCGACGAG.

On this clone itself: The read ends 3 residues shy of where the CDR3 ends; the end is completed using the germline J gene. V usage is TRBV11-1 and J usage is TRBJ2-5; 7 nucleotides agree with TRBD2. The CDR3 sequence is 15 residues long. After removal of 3 bases from V and 5 bases from J, the junction contained 9 bases not matched to a gene. Germline CDR1 and CDR2: SGHAT and FQDESV (reference sequence). The DNA read from the CDR3 is TGTGCCAGCAGCTTTTCAGGGACTACCCTGGAGACC. Protein product: CASSFSGTTLET. The CDR3 as a whole reads CASSFSGTTLETQYF.

As to this clone: The read ends 3 residues before the CDR3 terminus; that terminus is restored from the germline J gene. The chain recombines TRBV7-3 with TRBJ2-7; D might be TRBD1 (5 bases). Trimming removed 3 bases at V and 0 bases at J, with 12 bases between. The CDR3 sequence is 15 residues long. Germline CDR1 and CDR2: SGHTA and FQGTGA. The CDR3 sequence: CASSLSGIDSYEQYF. The CDR3 DNA, read in part, is TGTGCCAGCAGCTTGTCAGGGATCGACTCCTACGAG.

Notes on this clone: Read data end 3 residues before the CDR3 end; the end is taken from the germline J gene. The rearrangement links TRBV6-1 to TRBJ2-7, with D perhaps TRBD2 (6 bases). The CDR3 is 13 residues long. Looked up from germline, CDR1 is MNHNS and CDR2 is SASEGT. V lost 7 bases and J lost 2, with 12 bases in between. The DNA read from the CDR3 is TGTGCCAGCAATGAGGGACTTACCTACGAG. This encodes CASNEGLTYE. In full, the CDR3 is CASNEGLTYEQYF.

The CDR3 sequence: CASSVQGIQETQYF. The sequenced part of the CDR3 DNA is TGTGCCAGCAGTGTACAGGGAATCCAAGAGACC. This chain connects TRBV2 to TRBJ2-5; D may be TRBD1 (6 bases). The read stops 3 residues short of the end of the CDR3; the missing end is completed from the germline J gene. The CDR3 has 14 residues. Trimming pared 4 bases from V and 1 base from J, leaving 10 bases between. Germline lookup yields CDR1 SNHLY and CDR2 FYNNEI.

The CDR3 protein is CASSGTGDSPLHF. The sequenced CDR3 bases are TGCGCCAGCAGCGGGACAGGGGATTCACCC. The chain recombines TRBV5-1 with TRBJ1-6, with 10 nucleotides matching TRBD1. The CDR3 end falls 3 residues outside the read, so it is completed with the germline J gene. After removal of 4 bases from V and 8 bases from J, the junction contained 0 bases not matched to a gene. The CDR3 sequence is 13 residues long. Per germline, CDR1 SGHRS and CDR2 YFSETQ.

As concerns this clone: Sequencing ends 3 residues short of the CDR3 end; the germline J gene provides the rest. The chain couples TRBV5-1 to TRBJ1-1; D is undetermined. Germline V gene sequence: CDR1 SGHRS, CDR2 YFSETQ. The CDR3 totals 12 residues. CDR3 DNA (partial): TGCGCCAGCAGCTTGAGGGTAAACGAA. As protein: CASSLRVNE. The full CDR3 reads CASSLRVNEAFF.

As concerns this clone: The CDR3 end falls 3 residues outside the read, so it is completed with the germline J gene. This chain joins TRBV23-1 and TRBJ2-1; 9 bases fit TRBD1. Being an ORF, TRBV23-1 has a function that is uncertain. This CDR3 is built from 16 residues. J gave up 9 bases and V 4 bases, and 13 bases lay outside the gene matches. CDR3 amino acids: CASSPPEGQGPVEQFF. The DNA read from the CDR3 is TGCGCCAGCAGTCCTCCGGAGGGACAGGGACCGGTTGAG.

The CDR3 bases that were read are TGTGCCAGCAGGGAGGGACAGGGGCTTTCCTACGAG. It encodes CASREGQGLSYE. The CDR3 reads in full as CASREGQGLSYEQYF. V and J are TRBV2 and TRBJ2-7; 10 positions agree with TRBD1. Read coverage stops 3 residues before the CDR3 terminus; the germline J gene supplies the remainder. CDR1 is SNHLY, CDR2 FYNNEI, per germline. With 6 bases clipped from V and 1 base from J, the junction kept 6 bases outside the gene matches. The CDR3 sequence is 15 residues long. The full variable domain, rest sourced from reference TRBV2 and TRBJ2-7, is EPEVTQTPSHQVTQMGQEVILRCVPISNHLYFYWYRQILGQKVEFLVSFYNNEISEKSEIFDDQFSVERPDGSNFTLKIRSTKLEDSAMYFCASREGQGLSYEQYFGPGTRLTVT.

Concerning this clone itself: The CDR3 end lies 3 residues beyond the end of the read and is filled in from the germline J gene. J is TRBJ2-5 and V is TRBV5-1, with D perhaps TRBD2 (5 bases). This CDR3 is built from 14 residues. Germline values: CDR1 SGHRS, CDR2 YFSETQ. CDR3 DNA (partial): TGCGCCAGCAGCTCCCCTACTCTCGGGGATACC. This encodes CASSSPTLGDT. The whole CDR3 reads CASSSPTLGDTQYF.

Of note for this clone: A read error may account for a junction end that differs from germline. Other DNA sequences in the sample encode the same CDR3. The CDR3 here is CASSTRQGNTIYF. The sequenced part of the CDR3 DNA is TGTGCCAGCAGCACCCGACAGGGAAACACA. The rearrangement links TRBV7-2 to TRBJ1-3; the match to TRBD1 covers 7 bases. The read ends 3 residues shy of where the CDR3 ends; the end is completed using the germline J gene. The CDR3 totals 13 residues. Germline lookup yields CDR1 SGHTA and CDR2 FQGNSA.

Notes on this clone: The read halts 3 residues ahead of the CDR3 end, with the missing end drawn from the germline J gene. The identical CDR3 is also encoded by other nucleotide sequences in the sample. J is TRBJ1-3 and V is TRBV6-1; 10 positions agree with TRBD1. Trimming removed 4 bases from V and 0 bases from J; junction bases left unmatched: 9. Germline CDR1 and CDR2: MNHNS and SASEGT. This CDR3 has 18 residues. The CDR3 is CASSGADRGRLSGNTIYF. The CDR3 DNA, read in part, is TGTGCCAGCAGTGGAGCCGACAGGGGGCGCCTCTCTGGAAACACC.

To note about this clone: The CDR3 end falls 3 residues outside the read, so it is completed with the germline J gene. The chain combines TRBV7-8 with TRBJ2-5; no firm D call. The CDR3 spans 14 residues. The V gene lost 4 bases and the J gene lost 2 bases, with 11 bases spanning the gap. The germline gives CDR1 SGHVS, CDR2 FQNEAQ. The covered CDR3 bases are TGTGCCAGCAGCTCCTCGAGTACACAAGAGACC. Residues: CASSSSSTQET. The whole CDR3 is CASSSSSTQETQYF. Looking up the rest from reference TRBV7-8 and TRBJ2-5 gives the full variable domain: GAGVSQSPRYKVAKRGQDVALRCDPISGHVSLFWYQQALGQGPEFLTYFQNEAQLDKSGLPSDRFFAERPEGSVSTLKIQRTQQEDSAVYLCASSSSSTQETQYFGPGTRLLVL.

The DNA read from the CDR3 is TGTGCCTGGAGTGAGACAGGGCACACTGAA. This codes for CAWSETGHTE. The CDR3, in full, reads CAWSETGHTEAFF. This sequence joins TRBV30 and TRBJ1-1, with TRBD1 identical over 7 bases. The CDR3 extends 3 residues past the end of the read, so its final part is completed from the germline J gene. J gave up 3 bases and V 1 base, and 2 bases lay outside the gene matches. The CDR3 spans 13 residues. Germline lookup yields CDR1 GTSNPN and CDR2 SVGIG (reference sequence).

Details on this clone: The CDR3 is cut off 3 residues early in the read; its end comes from the germline J gene. This rearrangement joins TRBV11-3 to TRBJ2-1; 7 nucleotides agree with TRBD1. This CDR3 is 15 amino acids long. Trimming took 8 bases from V and 6 from J; bases not matched to a gene: 13. Germline CDR1 reads SGHNT; CDR2 reads YENEEA. CDR3 residues: CASGPLGQASNEQFF. The sequenced part of the CDR3 DNA is TGTGCCAGCGGCCCCCTAGGACAGGCGTCCAATGAG.

Worth noting for this clone: The CDR3 end lies 3 residues beyond the end of the read and is filled in from the germline J gene. J is TRBJ1-5 and V is TRBV30; the D is unclear. V lost 3 bases and J 8 bases, leaving 26 bases between the germline ends. CDR1 and CDR2 from the germline V gene are GTSNPN and SVGIG (reference sequence). This CDR3 is 17 amino acids long. The CDR3 DNA, read in part, is TGTGCCTGGAGGCGGGCCAGGACGGAGCCGCTCTTGAAGCCC. Translated: CAWRRARTEPLLKP. In full, the CDR3 is CAWRRARTEPLLKPQHF.